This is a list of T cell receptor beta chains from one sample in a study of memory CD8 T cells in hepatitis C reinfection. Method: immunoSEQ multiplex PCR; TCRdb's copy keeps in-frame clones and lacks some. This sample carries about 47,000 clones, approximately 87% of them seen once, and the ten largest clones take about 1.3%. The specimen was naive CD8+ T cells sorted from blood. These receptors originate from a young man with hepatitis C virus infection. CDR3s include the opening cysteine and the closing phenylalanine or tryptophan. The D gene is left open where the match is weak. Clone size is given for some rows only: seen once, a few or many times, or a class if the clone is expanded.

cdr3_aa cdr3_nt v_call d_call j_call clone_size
CASSFPGLAEPSSTDTQYF TGTGCCAGCAGTTTCCCCGGACTAGCGGAACCTTCTAGCACAGATACGCAGTATTTT TRBV7-9 TRBD2 TRBJ2-3 .
CASSQEILTGANEKLFF TGTGCCAGCAGCCAAGAAATTTTGACAGGCGCTAATGAAAAACTGTTTTTT TRBV4-2 . TRBJ1-4 .
CASSFRTGGTNEKLFF TGTGCCAGCAGCTTCCGGACAGGCGGAACTAATGAAAAACTGTTTTTT TRBV5-4 TRBD1 TRBJ1-4 .
CASSQDGEWREHTGELFF TGCGCCAGCAGCCAAGATGGGGAATGGCGGGAGCACACCGGGGAGCTGTTTTTT TRBV4-3 TRBD2 TRBJ2-2 .
CASSPEGTGNTEAFF TGTGCCAGCAGCCCTGAGGGCACGGGGAACACTGAAGCTTTCTTT TRBV4-2 . TRBJ1-1 .
CASSTWTGGPTEAFF TGTGCCAGCAGTACTTGGACAGGGGGACCCACTGAAGCTTTCTTT TRBV27 TRBD1 TRBJ1-1 .
CASSQTTGELFF TGTGCCAGCTCGCAGACGACAGGGGAGCTGTTTTTT TRBV18 . TRBJ2-2 .
CASTLDRDSYEQYF TGTGCCAGCACCCTCGACAGGGATAGCTACGAGCAGTACTTC TRBV6-1 TRBD1 TRBJ2-7 .
CASSLLRQGKVEQYF TGTGCCAGCAGCCTACTGAGGCAGGGAAAGGTGGAGCAGTACTTC TRBV4-2 . TRBJ2-7 few
CASRGQGSQPQHF TGTGCCAGCAGGGGACAGGGGAGTCAGCCCCAGCATTTT TRBV6-5 TRBD1 TRBJ1-5 .
CASSSGTRSAGELFF TGTGCCAGTAGCTCCGGGACTAGGTCTGCCGGGGAGCTGTTTTTT TRBV19 TRBD2 TRBJ2-2 .
CASSSGLDSGELFF TGTGCCAGCAGCTCGGGACTAGATTCCGGGGAGCTGTTTTTT TRBV7-8 TRBD2 TRBJ2-2 few
CASSDPGTGSTDTQYF TGCGCCAGCAGTGATCCCGGGACAGGGAGCACAGATACGCAGTATTTT TRBV10-1 TRBD1 TRBJ2-3 .
CASSQESPRSTDTQYF TGTGCCAGCAGCCAAGAATCCCCGAGGAGCACAGATACGCAGTATTTT TRBV14 . TRBJ2-3 .
CASSLDQGFVNEQFF TGTGCCAGCAGCTTAGATCAGGGTTTCGTAAATGAGCAGTTCTTC TRBV7-2 . TRBJ2-1 once
CSVELASSGGSYEQYF TGCAGCGTTGAACTGGCCTCTAGCGGAGGCTCCTACGAGCAGTACTTC TRBV29-1 TRBD2 TRBJ2-7 .
CASSSWTGWNTEAFF TGTGCCAGCAGTTCCTGGACAGGGTGGAACACTGAAGCTTTCTTT TRBV6-6 TRBD1 TRBJ1-1 few
CASRLAGRGRAAETQYF TGTGCCAGCAGGTTAGCGGGACGCGGGAGGGCCGCGGAGACCCAGTACTTC TRBV5-4 TRBD2 TRBJ2-5 .
CASSYPTGTIDEQFF TGTGCCAGCAGTTACCCGACCGGGACAATAGATGAGCAGTTCTTC TRBV6-5 . TRBJ2-1 .
CASSLVRGIEGEAFF TGTGCCAGCAGCTTAGTGCGGGGGATCGAGGGTGAAGCTTTCTTT TRBV7-9 . TRBJ1-1 .
CASKQDEMNTEAFF TGTGCCAGCAAACAGGATGAGATGAACACTGAAGCTTTCTTT TRBV6-6 . TRBJ1-1 .
CASSPISDRYNEQFF TGTGCCAGCTCACCAATTTCTGACAGATACAATGAGCAGTTCTTC TRBV18 . TRBJ2-1 .
CASSSRTEYQETQYF TGTGCCAGCAGCTCTAGGACTGAGTACCAAGAGACCCAGTACTTC TRBV5-6 . TRBJ2-5 .
CASSPYRGGGELFF TGTGCCAGCAGCCCCTACAGGGGTGGTGGGGAGCTGTTTTTT TRBV4-2 TRBD1 TRBJ2-2 .
CASSLGLGLAGGGHNEQFF TGCGCCAGCAGCCTTGGCTTGGGACTAGCGGGAGGGGGGCACAATGAGCAGTTCTTC TRBV5-1 TRBD2 TRBJ2-1 .
CASSLIGLAGFQETQYF TGTGCCAGCAGCTTAATTGGACTAGCGGGATTCCAAGAGACCCAGTACTTC TRBV7-9 TRBD2 TRBJ2-5 .
CASGLALATASTDTQYF TGTGCTAGTGGACTCGCACTAGCGACTGCTTCCACAGATACGCAGTATTTT TRBV12-5 TRBD2 TRBJ2-3 .
CASSLWGGRAFYEQYF TGTGCCAGCAGCTTATGGGGCGGGAGGGCCTTCTACGAGCAGTACTTC TRBV7-3 TRBD2 TRBJ2-7 .
CASSIVREVAWNEQFF TGTGCCAGTAGTATAGTCCGGGAGGTCGCTTGGAATGAGCAGTTCTTC TRBV19 TRBD2 TRBJ2-1 .
CASSHKSGTGGLNTEAFF TGTGCCAGCAGTCATAAATCCGGGACAGGGGGGTTAAACACTGAAGCTTTCTTT TRBV6-4 TRBD1 TRBJ1-1 .
CASSEGDRGDEQYF TGTGCCAGCAGTGAAGGGGACAGGGGGGACGAGCAGTACTTC TRBV2 TRBD1 TRBJ2-7 once
CASSVPTVGEQFF TGTGCCAGTAGTGTGCCGACAGTTGGTGAGCAGTTCTTC TRBV19 . TRBJ2-1 .
CASSSSARGNQETQYF TGTGCCAGCAGCTCGTCCGCCAGGGGGAACCAAGAGACCCAGTACTTC TRBV5-4 TRBD1 TRBJ2-5 .
CASSDGQGYIYGYTF TGTGCCAGTAGTGACGGACAGGGATACATCTATGGCTACACCTTC TRBV19 TRBD1 TRBJ1-2 .
CASSSLTSGGDEQFF TGTGCCAGCAGCTCCCTAACTAGCGGGGGCGATGAGCAGTTCTTC TRBV7-9 TRBD2 TRBJ2-1 .
CASSGQHYGYTF TGTGCCAGCAGCGGACAGCACTATGGCTACACCTTC TRBV7-9 . TRBJ1-2 .
CASSLPGTVNTGELFF TGCGCCAGCAGCCTCCCCGGGACAGTGAACACCGGGGAGCTGTTTTTT TRBV4-1 TRBD1 TRBJ2-2 .
CASSYSYGGKQPQHF TGTGCCAGCAGTTACTCGTATGGGGGGAAACAGCCCCAGCATTTT TRBV6-6 . TRBJ1-5 .
CASSLGLQETQYF TGTGCCAGCAGCTTGGGACTACAAGAGACCCAGTACTTC TRBV5-6 . TRBJ2-5 .
CASRVVGATNEQFF TGTGCCAGCAGGGTCGTTGGAGCGACCAATGAGCAGTTCTTC TRBV7-2 . TRBJ2-1 .
CASSWGTGPPNEKLFF TGTGCCAGCAGCTGGGGGACAGGGCCTCCTAATGAAAAACTGTTTTTT TRBV5-6 TRBD1 TRBJ1-4 .
CASSDWRNTEAFF TGTGCCAGCAGTGATTGGAGGAACACTGAAGCTTTCTTT TRBV6-1 . TRBJ1-1 .
CASSQQGVTTGANVLTF TGCGCCAGCAGCCAGCAAGGGGTGACAACAGGGGCCAACGTCCTGACTTTC TRBV4-3 . TRBJ2-6 .
CASSMDRSGGVDTQYF TGCGCCAGCAGCATGGACAGGAGCGGGGGAGTAGATACGCAGTATTTT TRBV5-1 . TRBJ2-3 .
CAISEVGYGDNEQYF TGTGCCATCAGTGAAGTGGGGTACGGGGACAACGAGCAGTACTTC TRBV10-3 . TRBJ2-7 .